This record covers a single T cell receptor beta chain. The data stem from a study of T-cell reconstitution after alpha-beta-depleted transplantation in children. V was trimmed by 4 bases and J by 6 bases, leaving 13 bases between them. The germline gives CDR1 KGHDR, CDR2 SFDVKD. The CDR3 spans 14 residues. It was with unique molecular identifiers that the TCRbeta library was prepared. TCRdb used MiXCR to reprocess the PCR reads, holding one entry per CDR3 protein. In the table there are about a million distinct CDR3 sequences, roughly 29% of which are singletons. This sequence originates from a boy younger than two who had a stem cell transplant for SCID, so the T cells may come from the graft donor. The sample in question was PBMCs, mostly from graft donor cells, obtained 360 days after TCRalphabeta/CD19-depleted stem cell transplant. J is TRBJ2-3 and V is TRBV24-1, with D uncertain. CDR3 DNA: TGTGCCACCAGTGAGCATTACATGGGCGATACGCAGTATTTT. Translating gives CATSEHYMGDTQYF.